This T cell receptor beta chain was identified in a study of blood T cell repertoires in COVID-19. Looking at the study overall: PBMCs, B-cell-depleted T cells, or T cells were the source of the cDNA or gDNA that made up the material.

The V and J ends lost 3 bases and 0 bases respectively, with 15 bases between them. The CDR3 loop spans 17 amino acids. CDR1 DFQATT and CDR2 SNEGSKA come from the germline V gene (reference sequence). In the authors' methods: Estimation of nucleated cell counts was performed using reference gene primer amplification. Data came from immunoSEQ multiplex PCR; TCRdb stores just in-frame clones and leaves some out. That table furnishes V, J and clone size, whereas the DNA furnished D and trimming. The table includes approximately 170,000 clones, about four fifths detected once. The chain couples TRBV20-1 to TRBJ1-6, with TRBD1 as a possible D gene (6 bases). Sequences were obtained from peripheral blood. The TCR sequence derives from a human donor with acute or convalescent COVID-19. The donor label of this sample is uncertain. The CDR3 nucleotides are TGCAGTGCTAGTGAGGGACACAAAAGCTCCTATAATTCACCCCTCCACTTT. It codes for CSASEGHKSSYNSPLHF.